A single sample is the source of the 11 T cell receptor beta chains below, sequenced in a study of identical twins (TCRdb year 2016). Library construction relied on 5' RACE. The reads were generated on an Illumina HiSeq 2000. Using fastp at Q25 and MiXCR, TCRdb reprocessed the public reads and kept productive beta chains. Identical CDR3 protein sequences are pooled into one entry, listed with their most common genes and DNA. In all, the sample holds 400,000 to 550,000 distinct CDR3 sequences, and 20% to 25% of those were seen once. The leading ten clones occupy approximately 2.9% of the sample. This sample was also put to use in a study of T cells expressing NK-cell markers.

The sample consisted of CD4+ T cells sorted from blood. The receptors come from a woman aged 18-29 years in good health.

This clonotype showed up many times. V is TRBV6-1 and J is TRBJ2-5, with 13 nucleotides matching TRBD2. CDR3 length equals 15 residues. The trim removed 7 bases at V and 5 bases at J, leaving 7 bases unmatched. Looked up from germline, CDR1 is MNHNS and CDR2 is SASEGT. The CDR3 protein is CASTRTSGSTETQYF. The CDR3 DNA reads as TGTGCCAGCACCCGGACTAGCGGGAGCACGGAGACCCAGTACTTC.

This clonotype was counted a few times. The chain couples TRBV5-1 to TRBJ2-1, with 9 bases identical to TRBD2. V dropped 5 bases and J dropped 5; count of bases not matched to a gene: 5. The germline gives CDR1 SGHRS, CDR2 YFSETQ. This CDR3 contains 14 residues. This CDR3 is CASSPTSGDNEQFF. The CDR3 DNA follows: TGCGCCAGCAGTCCGACTAGCGGCGACAATGAGCAGTTCTTC.

The chain carries TRBV12-3 or TRBV12-4 and TRBJ1-1; 7 bases line up with TRBD1. The V segment lost 5 bases and the J segment 2 bases; nucleotides outside the gene matches: 14. There are 17 residues in the CDR3. The CDR3 here is CASSPGAGGSPNTEAFF. The CDR3 DNA follows: TGTGCCAGCAGTCCCGGGGCAGGGGGTTCGCCTAACACTGAAGCTTTCTTT.

V and J are TRBV6-2 or TRBV6-3 and TRBJ2-1; TRBD2 aligns across 7 bases. Trimming removed 6 bases from V and 2 bases from J; junction bases left unmatched: 7. The CDR3 runs to 15 residues. Germline values: CDR1 MNHEY, CDR2 SVGEGT. CDR3 sequence: CASRHLTSAYNEQFF. CDR3 DNA: TGTGCCAGCAGGCACCTCACTAGCGCCTACAATGAGCAGTTCTTC.

Only a few counts were recorded for this clonotype. In DNA, the CDR3 is TGTGCCAGCAGTTACGGCGGGGGCAGCCAGAGTGACGAAGCTTTCTTT. Protein sequence: CASSYGGGSQSDEAFF. The chain combines TRBV6-2 or TRBV6-3 with TRBJ1-1, with TRBD1 as a possible D gene (6 bases). Germline values: CDR1 MNHEY, CDR2 SVGEGT. This CDR3 has 16 residues. Deletions cut 2 bases from V and 8 bases from J, with 21 bases between.

Ten or more counts support this clonotype. Germline is not matched at one junction end, which may reflect a read error. The gene calls are TRBV12-3 or TRBV12-4 and TRBJ2-1; 12 bases are a match to TRBD2. This CDR3 is built from 14 residues. The CDR3 region is CASSLAGGPHEQFF. Here the CDR3 DNA reads TGTGCCAGCAGTCTAGCGGGGGGGCCCCATGAGCAGTTCTTC.

This chain uses TRBV20-1 with TRBJ2-1; D unclear. This CDR3 has 12 residues. Looked up from germline, CDR1 is DFQATT and CDR2 is SNEGSKA (reference sequence). The germline V and J ends were trimmed by 5 bases and 6 bases, with 11 bases remaining between them. This CDR3 reads CSAHYLTNEQFF. The CDR3 bases are TGCAGTGCTCACTATCTTACCAATGAGCAGTTCTTC.

This clonotype has more than one count but fewer than ten. The rearrangement links TRBV7-9 to TRBJ2-7, with TRBD2 as a possible D gene (6 bases). Deletions cut 5 bases from V and 2 bases from J, with 16 bases between. The CDR3 loop spans 15 amino acids. CDR1 and CDR2 from the germline V gene are SEHNR and FQNEAQ (reference sequence). The CDR3 is CASSPRRDSAYEQYF. CDR3 sequence (DNA): TGTGCCAGCAGCCCTCGCCGGGACTCTGCCTACGAGCAGTACTTC.

The chain joins TRBV12-3 or TRBV12-4 to TRBJ2-7; 7 bases line up with TRBD2. V lost 5 bases and J lost 2; bases outside the gene matches: 0. The CDR3 is made up of 12 amino acids. The CDR3 DNA reads TGTGCCAGCAGTGGGGGGGCCTACGAGCAGTACTTC. Amino acids: CASSGGAYEQYF.

There are a few counts of this clonotype. V and J are TRBV6-1 and TRBJ2-7; tentative D call: TRBD1 (6 bases). The CDR3 has 14 amino acids. V was cut by 7 bases and J by 4 bases, with 17 bases left in between. The germline V gene has CDR1 MNHNS and CDR2 SASEGT. CDR3 nucleotide sequence: TGTGCCAGCACGGACAGAAATCAAAAGTACGAGCAGTACTTC. It translates to CASTDRNQKYEQYF.

This clonotype was seen ten or more times. This chain joins TRBV6-1 and TRBJ1-2, with 9 bases aligning to TRBD1. The CDR3 is 15 amino acids. Germline CDR1 is MNHNS and CDR2 is SASEGT. With V trimmed by 10 bases and J by 2 bases, 11 bases remained unmatched. This CDR3 is CATGSGQGRNYGYTF. The CDR3 DNA follows: TGTGCCACCGGTAGCGGACAGGGGAGGAACTATGGCTACACCTTC.